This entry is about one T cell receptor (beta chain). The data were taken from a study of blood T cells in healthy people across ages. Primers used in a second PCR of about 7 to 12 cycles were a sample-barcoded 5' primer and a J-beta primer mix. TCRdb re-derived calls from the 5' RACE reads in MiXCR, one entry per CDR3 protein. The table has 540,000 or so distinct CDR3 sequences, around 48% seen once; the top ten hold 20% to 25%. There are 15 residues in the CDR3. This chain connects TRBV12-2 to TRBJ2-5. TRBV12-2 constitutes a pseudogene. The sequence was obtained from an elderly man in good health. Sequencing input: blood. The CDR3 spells CASRLADNSQETQYF. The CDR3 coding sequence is TGTGCAAGTCGCTTAGCTGATAACTCTCAAGAGACCCAGTACTTC.